This T cell receptor beta chain was identified in a study of blood T cell repertoires in COVID-19. Germline-derived CDR1 and CDR2 are SGHRS and YFSETQ. The V gene lost 4 bases and the J gene lost 4 bases, with 11 bases spanning the gap. There are 14 residues in the CDR3. Sequenced by immunoSEQ multiplex PCR; TCRdb stores in-frame clones only, minus some. The sample gives 65,000 or so clones, 76% of which show up once; approximately 6.8% is in the top ten. The chain has TRBV5-1 and TRBJ2-2, with TRBD2 as a possible D gene (5 bases). Sequencing was carried out using peripheral blood. This clonotype was sampled from a woman aged 50 to 60 with active or convalescent COVID-19. CDR3 region: CASSAGRGTGELFF. The CDR3 DNA sequence: TGCGCCAGCAGCGCCGGCCGGGGCACCGGGGAGCTGTTTTTT.